This T cell receptor (beta chain) was sequenced in a study of T cell responses to AZD1222 COVID-19 vaccine. Across the whole study: Second-dose timings of about 4 or about 12 weeks were pooled. Overall study findings and caveats: Compared with day 0, the breadth and depth of the Spike-specific TCR repertoire rose significantly after two doses of AZD1222.

This clone was detected once. Its antigen remains unidentified. CDR3 size: 11 residues. Germline CDR1 and CDR2: SGHAT and FQNNGV. V dropped 8 bases and J dropped 10 bases, with 12 bases sitting between them. Data came from immunoSEQ multiplex PCR; TCRdb stores just in-frame clones and leaves some out. Of about 120,000 clones in the sample, 80% to 95% were seen once. The sequencing here drew on peripheral blood, taken on day 0 of AZD1222 vaccination. The sequence was collected from an adult in good health. The chain couples TRBV11-2 to TRBJ2-1; D not certain. The CDR3 region is CASGLSVEQFF. The CDR3 bases are TGTGCCAGCGGATTAAGTGTGGAGCAGTTCTTC. Together with reference TRBV11-2 and TRBJ2-1, the CDR3 gives the full variable domain: EAGVAQSPRYKIIEKRQSVAFWCNPISGHATLYWYQQILGQGPKLLIQFQNNGVVDDSQLPKDRFSAERLKGVDSTLKIQPAKLEDSAVYLCASGLSVEQFFGPGTRLTVL.